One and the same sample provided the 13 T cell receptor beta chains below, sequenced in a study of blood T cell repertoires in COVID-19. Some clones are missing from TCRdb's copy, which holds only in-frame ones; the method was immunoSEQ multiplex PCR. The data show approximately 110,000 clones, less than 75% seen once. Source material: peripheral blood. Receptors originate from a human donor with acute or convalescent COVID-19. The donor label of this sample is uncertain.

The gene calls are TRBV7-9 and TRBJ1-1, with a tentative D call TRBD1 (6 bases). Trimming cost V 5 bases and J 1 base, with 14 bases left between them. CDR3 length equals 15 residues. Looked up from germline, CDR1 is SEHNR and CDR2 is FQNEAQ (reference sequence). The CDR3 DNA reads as TGTGCCAGCAGCCCGCCAGGGGCTCGGAACACTGAAGCTTTCTTT. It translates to CASSPPGARNTEAFF. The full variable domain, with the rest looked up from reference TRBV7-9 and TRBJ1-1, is DTGVSQNPRHKITKRGQNVTFRCDPISEHNRLYWYRQTLGQGPEFLTYFQNEAQLEKSRLLSDRFSAERPKGSFSTLEIQRTEQGDSAMYLCASSPPGARNTEAFFGQGTRLTVV.

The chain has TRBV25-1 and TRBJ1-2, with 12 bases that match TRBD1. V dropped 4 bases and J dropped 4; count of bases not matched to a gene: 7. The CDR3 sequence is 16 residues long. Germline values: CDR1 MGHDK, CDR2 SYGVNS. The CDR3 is CASSVTGTGGGYGYTF. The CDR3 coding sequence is TGTGCCAGCAGTGTGACGGGGACAGGGGGCGGCTATGGCTACACCTTC.

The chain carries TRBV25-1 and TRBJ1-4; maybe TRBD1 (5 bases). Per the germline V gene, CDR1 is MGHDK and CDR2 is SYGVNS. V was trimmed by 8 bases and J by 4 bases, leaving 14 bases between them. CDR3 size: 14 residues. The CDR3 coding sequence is TGTGCCAGCCCCGGTGGGGGGGTTAATGAAAAACTGTTTTTT. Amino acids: CASPGGGVNEKLFF.

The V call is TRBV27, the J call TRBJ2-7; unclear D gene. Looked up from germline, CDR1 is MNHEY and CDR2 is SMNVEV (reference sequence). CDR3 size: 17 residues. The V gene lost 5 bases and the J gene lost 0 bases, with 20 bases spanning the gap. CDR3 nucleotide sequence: TGTGCCAGCAGTCCCTCTCTTTTAGAGATCTCCTCCTACGAGCAGTACGTC. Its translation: CASSPSLLEISSYEQYV.

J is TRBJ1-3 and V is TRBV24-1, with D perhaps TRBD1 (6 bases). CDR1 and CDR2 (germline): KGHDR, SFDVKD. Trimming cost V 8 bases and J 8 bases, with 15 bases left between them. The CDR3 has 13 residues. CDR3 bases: TGTGCCACCATCCGCGGGGGCGCGGACACCATATATTTT. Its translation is CATIRGGADTIYF.

Here the CDR3 DNA reads TGTGCCAGCAGTCATAGGACTAGCGGGGGGGATGAGCAGTTCTTC. Its protein product is CASSHRTSGGDEQFF. V usage is TRBV6-5 and J usage is TRBJ2-1, with 15 bases lining up with TRBD2. The V segment lost 5 bases and the J segment 8 bases; nucleotides outside the gene matches: 4. The CDR3 extends over 15 amino acids. Germline assignment: CDR1 MNHEY and CDR2 SVGAGI.

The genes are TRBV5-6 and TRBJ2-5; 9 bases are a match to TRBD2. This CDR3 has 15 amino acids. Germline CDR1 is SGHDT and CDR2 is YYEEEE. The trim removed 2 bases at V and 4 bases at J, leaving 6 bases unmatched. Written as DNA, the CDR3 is TGTGCCAGCAGCTTTTGGGGTAGCGGGGGAGAGACCCAGTACTTC. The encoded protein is CASSFWGSGGETQYF.

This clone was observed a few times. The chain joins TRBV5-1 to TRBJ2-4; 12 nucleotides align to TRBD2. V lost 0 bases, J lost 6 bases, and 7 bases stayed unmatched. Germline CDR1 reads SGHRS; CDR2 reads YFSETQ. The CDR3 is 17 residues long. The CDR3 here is CASSLEGLAGTRNIQYF. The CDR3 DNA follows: TGCGCCAGCAGCTTGGAAGGACTAGCGGGGACAAGAAACATTCAGTACTTC.

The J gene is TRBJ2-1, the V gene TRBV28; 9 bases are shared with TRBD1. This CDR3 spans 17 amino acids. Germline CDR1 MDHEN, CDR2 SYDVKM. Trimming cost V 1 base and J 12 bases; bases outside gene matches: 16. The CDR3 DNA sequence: TGTGCCAGCAGTTTATCGGGCCGGACAGGGGATCAATCTGGGCAGTTCTTC. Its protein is CASSLSGRTGDQSGQFF.

As DNA, the CDR3 is TGTGCCAGCAGTGTACCGACAGGGGGTAATTCACCCCTCCACTTT. Amino acid sequence: CASSVPTGGNSPLHF. The J gene is TRBJ1-6, the V gene TRBV28, with 9 bases aligning to TRBD1. This CDR3 has 15 residues. Germline assignment: CDR1 MDHEN and CDR2 SYDVKM. The trim removed 5 bases at V and 6 bases at J, leaving 5 bases unmatched.

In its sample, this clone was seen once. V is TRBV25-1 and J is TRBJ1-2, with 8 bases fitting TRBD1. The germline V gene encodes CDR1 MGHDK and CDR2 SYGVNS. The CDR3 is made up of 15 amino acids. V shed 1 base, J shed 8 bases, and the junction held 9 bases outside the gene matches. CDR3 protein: CASSEWGTGPWGYTF. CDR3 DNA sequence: TGTGCCAGCAGTGAATGGGGGACAGGCCCTTGGGGCTACACCTTC.

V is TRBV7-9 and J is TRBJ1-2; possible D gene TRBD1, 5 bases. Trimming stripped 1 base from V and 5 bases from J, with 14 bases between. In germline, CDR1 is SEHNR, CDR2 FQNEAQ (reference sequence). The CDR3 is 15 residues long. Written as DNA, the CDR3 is TGTGCCAGCAGCTTAGTCCGGGGGGATGAGTATGGCTACACCTTC. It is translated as CASSLVRGDEYGYTF.

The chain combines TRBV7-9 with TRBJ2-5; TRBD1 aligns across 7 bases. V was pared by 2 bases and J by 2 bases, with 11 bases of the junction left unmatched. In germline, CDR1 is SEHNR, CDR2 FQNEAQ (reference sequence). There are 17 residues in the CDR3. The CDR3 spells CASSLPELVDRQETQYF. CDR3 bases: TGTGCCAGCAGCTTACCGGAACTTGTGGACAGGCAAGAGACCCAGTACTTC.